The present TCR beta chain was sequenced within a study of identifying expanded T cells in peripheral blood. Clones were sequenced by immunoSEQ multiplex PCR, and TCRdb holds only the in-frame ones, with some missing. The repertoire consists of 100,000 to 150,000 clones, with around four fifths occurring once and the leading ten covering roughly 3.3%. Collection occurred without any documented infections or immune events in donors. The germline V gene encodes CDR1 MNHEY and CDR2 SMNVEV (reference sequence). V dropped 5 bases and J dropped 3; count of bases not matched to a gene: 9. The CDR3 contains 16 residues.

Sequenced: blood. This TCR came from a person aged 18-70 years in good health. The chain has TRBV27 and TRBJ2-3; TRBD1 matches at 9 bases. In nucleotides, the CDR3 is TGTGCCAGCAGTGCTCGGGACAGGGTTAGTACAGATACGCAGTATTTT. It encodes CASSARDRVSTDTQYF.